The 10 T cell receptor beta chains listed next were all sequenced from one sample in a study of cytomegalovirus exposure and HLA in healthy donors. The data were produced by immunoSEQ multiplex PCR, yet TCRdb's version contains in-frame clones alone and is incomplete. Counted here are 50,000 to 65,000 clones, roughly nine tenths occurring once; the ten biggest clones make up roughly 8%. The source material was PBMCs. These TCRs come from a woman aged 18 to 35 in good health and CMV-seropositive.

The chain is built from TRBV27 and TRBJ2-3; 10 bases match TRBD2. In germline, CDR1 is MNHEY, CDR2 SMNVEV (reference sequence). The CDR3 runs to 17 residues. V shed 5 bases, J shed 6 bases, and the junction held 14 bases outside the gene matches. DNA of the CDR3: TGTGCCAGCAGTCCGATAATTAGCGGGGGGTGGAAGGATACGCAGTATTTT. Translation gives CASSPIISGGWKDTQYF.

The chain uses TRBV6-1 and TRBJ2-7; maybe TRBD1 (6 bases). The V end was cut by 8 bases, the J end by 6 bases, with 14 bases between. Germline V gene sequence: CDR1 MNHNS, CDR2 SASEGT. This CDR3 has 12 residues. DNA of the CDR3: TGTGCCAGCCGGGACACCCTGAGCGAGCAGTACTTC. Amino acids: CASRDTLSEQYF.

The chain employs TRBV4-2 and TRBJ2-1; possibly TRBD2 for D (6 bases). The CDR3 is 15 residues long. Trimming cost V 1 base and J 0 bases, with 7 bases left between them. The germline V gene has CDR1 LGHNA and CDR2 YNFKEQ. The CDR3 DNA reads TGTGCCAGCAGCCAAGCCGGGGGCTCCTACAATGAGCAGTTCTTC. Translated: CASSQAGGSYNEQFF.

The V and J genes are TRBV5-1 and TRBJ2-7, with TRBD1 matching over 8 bases. With 0 bases clipped from V and 4 bases from J, the junction kept 9 bases outside the gene matches. CDR3 length: 16 amino acids. Germline V gene sequence: CDR1 SGHRS, CDR2 YFSETQ. CDR3 sequence reads: CASSLVGGQGIYEQYF. The CDR3, as DNA: TGCGCCAGCAGCTTGGTGGGAGGACAGGGAATTTACGAGCAGTACTTC.

The chain joins TRBV2 to TRBJ1-1; 7 bases map to TRBD1. V shed 6 bases, J shed 1 base, and the junction held 5 bases outside the gene matches. CDR3 size: 14 residues. Germline lookup yields CDR1 SNHLY and CDR2 FYNNEI. In DNA form, the CDR3 reads TGTGCCAGCAGCTGGGACAGCGCGAACACTGAAGCTTTCTTT. Its protein product is CASSWDSANTEAFF.

The chain carries TRBV5-4 and TRBJ1-4, with D possibly TRBD1 on 6 matching bases. This CDR3 spans 16 amino acids. V was trimmed by 3 bases and J by 0 bases, leaving 12 bases between them. Germline V lookup: CDR1 SGHNT, CDR2 YYREEE (reference sequence). DNA for the CDR3: TGTGCCAGCAGCTCAGGCGGGGGCGCAACTAATGAAAAACTGTTTTTT. Its protein is CASSSGGGATNEKLFF.

This sequence joins TRBV9 and TRBJ2-3, with 7 bases fitting TRBD2. The CDR3 loop spans 16 amino acids. The V gene's germline CDR1 is SGDLS and CDR2 YYNGEE. Trimming cost V 3 bases and J 4 bases; bases outside gene matches: 11. As DNA, the CDR3 is TGTGCCAGCAGCGCGGGAGGAGGTCGGGGGGCAGATACGCAGTATTTT. Translated: CASSAGGGRGADTQYF.

The rearrangement uses TRBV5-1 and TRBJ2-5, with TRBD1 matching over 11 bases. CDR1 is SGHRS, CDR2 YFSETQ, per germline. The CDR3 is 16 amino acids. Trimming took 3 bases from V and 0 from J; bases not matched to a gene: 4. This chain's CDR3 is CASSSRTGGYQETQYF. The CDR3 bases are TGCGCCAGCAGCTCCCGGACAGGGGGCTACCAAGAGACCCAGTACTTC.

The table lists this clone with a count of one. V usage is TRBV19 and J usage is TRBJ1-2, with unresolved D. Per germline, CDR1 LNHDA and CDR2 SQIVND (reference sequence). V lost 3 bases and J 4 bases, leaving 12 bases between the germline ends. This CDR3 has 14 residues. The CDR3 sequence is CASSILTAAYGYTF. CDR3 in DNA: TGTGCCAGTAGTATCCTAACTGCCGCCTATGGCTACACCTTC.

The chain is built from TRBV27 and TRBJ2-7, with TRBD2 as a possible D gene (7 bases). Germline loops: CDR1 MNHEY, CDR2 SMNVEV (reference sequence). V was pared by 0 bases and J by 3 bases, with 12 bases between. The CDR3 spans 15 residues. CDR3 nucleotides: TGTGCCAGCAGTTTATCGGGGGCGGGGGACTACGAGCAGTACTTC. This gives the protein CASSLSGAGDYEQYF.